The 22 T cell receptor beta chains given below trace back to one sample, sequenced in a study of PD-L1 blockade in urothelial cancer (dated by TCRdb to between 2016 and 2019). What the time point label conveys for this sample: pretreatment peripheral blood. Libraries came from the immunoSEQ multiplex PCR assay. The table comes from immuneACCESS by way of TCRdb, which keeps in-frame sequences with V and J called. Part of the clones is missing from these tables; in studies checked, under half for an unresolved V gene and the rest for unknown reasons. The sample table holds 70,000 to 75,000 clones, of which approximately 87% were seen once. The ten largest clones represent around 4.8% of the sample. Here the sequenced sample was PBMCs, taken around atezolizumab (anti-PD-L1) treatment. The receptors come from a man in his 70s with urothelial cancer.

The chain has TRBV5-4 and TRBJ1-2, with 7 positions matching TRBD1. There are 12 residues in the CDR3. Germline CDR1 SGHNT, CDR2 YYREEE (reference sequence). V dropped 4 bases and J dropped 5; count of bases not matched to a gene: 2. CDR3 DNA: TGTGCCAGCAGCCCGGGACAGTATGGCTACACCTTC. Protein product: CASSPGQYGYTF.

This clone was seen more than once but under ten times. This chain links TRBV9 with TRBJ1-4; 7 bases are shared with TRBD1. There are 15 residues in the CDR3. The trim removed 0 bases at V and 7 bases at J, leaving 6 bases unmatched. Germline V gives CDR1 SGDLS, CDR2 YYNGEE. CDR3 coding DNA: TGTGCCAGCAGCGTAGGAGCAGGGGGGTTTGAAAAACTGTTTTTT. Protein: CASSVGAGGFEKLFF.

V usage is TRBV5-1 and J usage is TRBJ2-1, with D possibly being TRBD1 (5 bases). The CDR3 sequence is 15 residues long. Between the trimmed V and J ends, which lost 0 bases and 7 bases, there was a span of 14 bases. CDR1 SGHRS and CDR2 YFSETQ come from the germline V gene. The CDR3 loop is CASSLAGKGGNEQFF. Here the CDR3 DNA reads TGCGCCAGCAGCTTGGCAGGGAAGGGTGGGAATGAGCAGTTCTTC. Using reference TRBV5-1 and TRBJ2-1 for the parts outside the CDR3, the full variable domain is KAGVTQTPRYLIKTRGQQVTLSCSPISGHRSVSWYQQTPGQGLQFLFEYFSETQRNKGNFPGRFSGRQFSNSRSEMNVSTLELGDSALYLCASSLAGKGGNEQFFGPGTRLTVL.

V usage is TRBV5-5 and J usage is TRBJ1-4; a possible D gene is TRBD1 (5 bases). The CDR3 length is 16 residues. Germline values: CDR1 SGHKS, CDR2 YYEKEE (reference sequence). Deletions cut 3 bases from V and 0 bases from J, with 12 bases between. CDR3 loop: CASSSAGGATNEKLFF. Written as DNA, the CDR3 is TGTGCCAGCAGCTCGGCGGGGGGTGCAACTAATGAAAAACTGTTTTTT.

The chain combines TRBV5-5 with TRBJ2-7, with D possibly TRBD2 on 6 matching bases. Trimming removed 0 bases from V and 5 bases from J, with 9 bases in between. Germline CDR1 and CDR2: SGHKS and YYEKEE (reference sequence). This CDR3 spans 13 amino acids. CDR3 in DNA: TGTGCCAGCAGCTTGGCGGGGGTCGACGAGCAGTACTTC. It encodes CASSLAGVDEQYF.

This rearrangement joins TRBV28 to TRBJ2-1; maybe TRBD2 (5 bases). CDR3 length: 13 residues. V dropped 7 bases and J dropped 9 bases, with 16 bases sitting between them. Germline CDR1 and CDR2: MDHEN and SYDVKM. In DNA form, the CDR3 reads TGTGCCAGCATGGTTGGGCTAGCAGGTGAGCAGTTCTTC. It yields the protein CASMVGLAGEQFF.

The genes are TRBV5-1 and TRBJ2-7, with D uncertain. V was trimmed by 2 bases and J by 3 bases, leaving 12 bases between them. The germline CDR1 and CDR2 sequences are SGHRS and YFSETQ. This CDR3 comprises 14 residues. The CDR3 here is CASSFGVSGYEQYF. In nucleotides, the CDR3 is TGCGCCAGCAGCTTCGGAGTCTCGGGCTACGAGCAGTACTTC.

The chain carries TRBV7-2 and TRBJ1-5, with D unclear. The V end lost 5 bases, the J end lost 2 bases, and 13 bases lay between the germline ends. The CDR3 loop spans 15 amino acids. Germline assignment: CDR1 SGHTA and CDR2 FQGNSA. In DNA, the CDR3 is TGTGCCAGCAGCCGGACCCCCGGGGGCAATCAGCCCCAGCATTTT. Protein: CASSRTPGGNQPQHF.

The V gene is TRBV5-1, the J gene TRBJ2-1, with D possibly being TRBD2 (7 bases). V was pared by 0 bases and J by 1 base, with 14 bases between. The CDR3 covers 17 residues. Germline CDR1 reads SGHRS; CDR2 reads YFSETQ. CDR3 amino acids: CASSLGGGVGSYNEQFF. CDR3 DNA sequence: TGCGCCAGCAGCTTGGGGGGGGGCGTAGGGTCCTACAATGAGCAGTTCTTC.

The V call is TRBV6-1, the J call TRBJ2-1; TRBD1 agrees at 11 bases. Trimming cost V 7 bases and J 7 bases; bases outside gene matches: 6. This CDR3 is built from 14 residues. CDR1 and CDR2 (germline): MNHNS, SASEGT. The CDR3: CASIWTGGGNEQFF. The CDR3 DNA is TGTGCCAGCATTTGGACAGGGGGCGGAAATGAGCAGTTCTTC.

The rearrangement joins TRBV5-1 to TRBJ2-7; a possible D gene is TRBD2 (5 bases). Germline CDR1 reads SGHRS; CDR2 reads YFSETQ. The CDR3 runs to 15 residues. Trimming took 4 bases from V and 0 from J, leaving 14 bases between them. The CDR3 DNA reads TGCGCCAGCAGCCCGGCGGGCAGCATCTCCTACGAGCAGTACTTC. Its protein product is CASSPAGSISYEQYF.

The rearrangement joins TRBV2 to TRBJ2-6, with a tentative D call TRBD1 (6 bases). This CDR3 contains 17 residues. Trimming stripped 0 bases from V and 3 bases from J, with 12 bases between. Germline assignment: CDR1 SNHLY and CDR2 FYNNEI. The CDR3 DNA reads as TGTGCCAGCAGTGAAGCGCTTCGAGGGGGTGGGGCCAACGTCCTGACTTTC. It is translated as CASSEALRGGGANVLTF. Based on the CDR3 plus reference TRBV2 and TRBJ2-6, the full variable domain is EPEVTQTPSHQVTQMGQEVILRCVPISNHLYFYWYRQILGQKVEFLVSFYNNEISEKSEIFDDQFSVERPDGSNFTLKIRSTKLEDSAMYFCASSEALRGGGANVLTFGAGSRLTVL.

This sequence joins TRBV27 and TRBJ1-5, with TRBD1 matching 7 bases. The CDR3 totals 17 residues. V was pared by 6 bases and J by 2 bases, with 13 bases of the junction left unmatched. Germline CDR1 MNHEY, CDR2 SMNVEV (reference sequence). The CDR3 DNA is TGTGCCAGCAGCCTAGGGTCCAGACAGGGAGGCAATCAGCCCCAGCATTTT. This codes for CASSLGSRQGGNQPQHF.

The V call is TRBV7-2, the J call TRBJ2-7; a possible D gene is TRBD2 (5 bases). Germline loops: CDR1 SGHTA, CDR2 FQGNSA. The CDR3 length is 11 residues. V was clipped by 5 bases and J by 8 bases, with 10 bases between them. This CDR3 reads CASSLGSKQYF. CDR3 bases: TGTGCCAGCAGCCTTGGGAGCAAGCAGTACTTC. The whole variable domain, remainder taken from reference TRBV7-2 and TRBJ2-7, is GAGVSQSPSNKVTEKGKDVELRCDPISGHTALYWYRQSLGQGLEFLIYFQGNSAPDKSGLPSDRFSAERTGGSVSTLTIQRTQQEDSAVYLCASSLGSKQYFGPGTRLTVT.

The chain couples TRBV5-3 to TRBJ1-2; 7 nucleotides match TRBD1. TRBV5-3 is reported as an ORF; its role is uncertain. The junction had 7 bases not matched to a gene; V was cut back by 5 bases and J by 3 bases. The CDR3 consists of 14 residues. CDR3 nucleotides: TGTGCCAGAAGTCAGACAGGGACCCACTATGGCTACACCTTC. This encodes CARSQTGTHYGYTF.

The chain links TRBV6-5 to TRBJ2-3; the D gene is possibly TRBD2 (6 bases). The CDR3 is 14 residues long. Trimming pared 6 bases from V and 0 bases from J, leaving 10 bases between. Per germline, CDR1 MNHEY and CDR2 SVGAGI. CDR3 sequence reads: CASRYSGSTDTQYF. The CDR3 nucleotides are TGTGCCAGCAGATATAGCGGAAGCACAGATACGCAGTATTTT.

CDR3 in amino acids: CASSSRDRATYEQYF. The CDR3, as DNA: TGTGCCAGCAGCTCCCGGGACAGGGCCACCTACGAGCAGTACTTC. The V and J genes are TRBV7-2 and TRBJ2-7; 9 nucleotides agree with TRBD1. The CDR3 runs to 15 residues. Germline V gene data show CDR1 as SGHTA and CDR2 as FQGNSA. Trimming took 4 bases from V and 2 from J; bases not matched to a gene: 6.

The genes are TRBV7-2 and TRBJ2-5; 9 bases match TRBD1. The CDR3 loop spans 14 amino acids. Germline CDR1 is SGHTA and CDR2 is FQGNSA. Trimming took 3 bases from V and 3 from J; bases not matched to a gene: 2. CDR3 bases: TGTGCCAGCAGCTTTGACAGGGGGAAAGAGACCCAGTACTTC. It codes for CASSFDRGKETQYF.

The rearrangement uses TRBV10-3 and TRBJ2-1; D is possibly TRBD2 (5 bases). CDR3 size: 14 residues. Trimming took 0 bases from V and 12 from J, leaving 15 bases between them. The germline V gene has CDR1 ENHRY and CDR2 SYGVKD. The CDR3 DNA is TGTGCCATCAGTGAGTCGGGGTCAGCCCGGGGGCAGTTCTTC. As protein: CAISESGSARGQFF.

The gene calls are TRBV4-1 and TRBJ1-6; D is perhaps TRBD1 (5 bases). The germline CDR1 and CDR2 sequences are MGHRA and YSYEKL. The CDR3 runs 18 residues. V was trimmed by 0 bases and J by 7 bases, leaving 19 bases between them. For the CDR3, the DNA is TGCGCCAGCAGCCAAGAGAGGAGACAGTGGGCCCTAAATTCACCCCTCCACTTT. Its translation is CASSQERRQWALNSPLHF.

The CDR3 nucleotides read TGTGCCAGCAGCCAAGATGTAGGAGGTCAAGAGACCCAGTACTTC. Translation: CASSQDVGGQETQYF. The J gene is TRBJ2-5, the V gene TRBV4-2; maybe TRBD2 (5 bases). CDR1 and CDR2 (germline): LGHNA, YNFKEQ. This CDR3 is built from 15 residues. V was cut by 0 bases and J by 2 bases, with 10 bases left in between.

J is TRBJ1-5 and V is TRBV23-1; D might be TRBD1 (6 bases). TRBV23-1 is flagged as an ORF with uncertain function. CDR3 length: 14 residues. The V end was cut by 7 bases, the J end by 10 bases, with 20 bases between. The CDR3 DNA reads TGCGCCAGCACCGGCCCGACAGGAGCTCGACCCCAGCATTTT. This sequence encodes CASTGPTGARPQHF.